The T cell receptor (beta chain) described here comes from a study of blood T cell repertoires in COVID-19. Study overall: The origin of the acute and convalescent COVID-19 samples was the United States, Italy and Spain.

V dropped 6 bases and J dropped 4 bases, with 16 bases sitting between them. Germline assignment: CDR1 ENHRY and CDR2 SYGVKD. There are 15 residues in the CDR3. Enrollees, about 18 to 89 years old, lived in roughly 24 US areas. Original data processing: Nucleated cell number was recorded as an estimate derived from reference gene primer amplification. Here immunoSEQ multiplex PCR was the method, and the copy in TCRdb shows in-frame clones only, minus some. For V, J and clone size, that table is used; D and trimming come from the DNA. The sample records 250,000 to 350,000 clones, roughly 89% being singletons.

The V and J genes are TRBV10-3 and TRBJ2-1, with a tentative D call TRBD1 (6 bases). Sequencing was carried out using PBMCs or T cells enriched from blood (not recorded which). The clonotype comes from a woman aged 18-29 years with acute COVID-19. The CDR3 bases are TGTGCCATCAGAGGCCGGGACAACCCTTACAATGAGCAGTTCTTC. It codes for CAIRGRDNPYNEQFF.